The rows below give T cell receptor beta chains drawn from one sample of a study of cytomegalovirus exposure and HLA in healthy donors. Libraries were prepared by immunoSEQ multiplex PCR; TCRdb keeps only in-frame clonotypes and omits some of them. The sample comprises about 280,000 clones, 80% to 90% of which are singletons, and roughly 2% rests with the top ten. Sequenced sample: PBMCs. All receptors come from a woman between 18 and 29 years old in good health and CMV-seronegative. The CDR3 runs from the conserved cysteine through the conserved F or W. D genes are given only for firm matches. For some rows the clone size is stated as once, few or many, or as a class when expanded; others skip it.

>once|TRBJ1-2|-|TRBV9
TGTGCCAGCAGGAGGCAGGGCGGGGACTACACCTTC
CASRRQGGDYTF
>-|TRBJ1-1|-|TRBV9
TGTGCCAGCAGCGTGGGAGGGCCAGGAACTGAAGCTTTCTTT
CASSVGGPGTEAFF
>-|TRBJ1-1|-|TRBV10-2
TGCGCCAGCAGTGAGTCGGGGGGCACTGAAGCTTTCTTT
CASSESGGTEAFF
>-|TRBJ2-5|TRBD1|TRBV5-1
TGCGCCAGCAGCCCGCGATCGGGACAGGGGTCTGGAGAGACCCAGTACTTC
CASSPRSGQGSGETQYF
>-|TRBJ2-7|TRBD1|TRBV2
TGTGCCAGCGACGGGGACAGGTCGTACGAGCAGTACTTC
CASDGDRSYEQYF
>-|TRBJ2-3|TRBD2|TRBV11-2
TGTGCCAGCAGCTTAACCCTAGCGGGGGGAGGTACAGATACGCAGTATTTT
CASSLTLAGGGTDTQYF
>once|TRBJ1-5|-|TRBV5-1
TGCGCCAGCAGCTTGGAGGGGTATAGCAATCAGCCCCAGCATTTT
CASSLEGYSNQPQHF
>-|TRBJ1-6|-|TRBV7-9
TGTTCCAGCAGCTTAGCCGTTCCTTATAGCTCACCCCTCCACTTT
CSSSLAVPYSSPLHF
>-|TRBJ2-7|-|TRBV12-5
TGTGCTAGTGGTCCCCTACAGGGAGTGAGGTACGAGCAGTACTTC
CASGPLQGVRYEQYF
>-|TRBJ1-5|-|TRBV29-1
TGCAGCGTACGCTTAGGGGGTCAGCCCCAGCATTTT
CSVRLGGQPQHF
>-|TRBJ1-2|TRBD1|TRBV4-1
TGCGCCAGCAGCCAACCCGGGACAGGGAACGGCTACACCTTC
CASSQPGTGNGYTF
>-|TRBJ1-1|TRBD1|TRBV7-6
TGTGCCAGCAGCCAAGCCGGGGGACAGGACGGGACTGAAGCTTTCTTT
CASSQAGGQDGTEAFF
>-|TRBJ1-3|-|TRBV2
TGTGCCAGCATGAAGGACAGCCCGGACTCTGGAAACACCATATATTTT
CASMKDSPDSGNTIYF
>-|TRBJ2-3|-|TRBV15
TGTGCCACCCGGCCGGGGGATGGTACGCAGTATTTT
CATRPGDGTQYF
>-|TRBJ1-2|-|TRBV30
TGTGCCTGGAGTGTACAGGGTAGGAGCTATGGCTACACCTTC
CAWSVQGRSYGYTF
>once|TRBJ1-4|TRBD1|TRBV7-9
TGTGCCAGCAGCCCAGGGGACAGCCTACCAACTAATGAAAAACTGTTTTTT
CASSPGDSLPTNEKLFF
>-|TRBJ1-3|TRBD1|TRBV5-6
TGTGCCAGCAGCTCCGGACAGGGTAGCGGAAACACCATATATTTT
CASSSGQGSGNTIYF
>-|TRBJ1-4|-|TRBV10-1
TGCGCCAGCAGTGATGGAGGGCCGAATGAAAAACTGTTTTTT
CASSDGGPNEKLFF
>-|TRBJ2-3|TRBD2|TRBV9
TGTGCCAGCAGCGTACCCCCTAGCGGGGATGGCAAGTATTTT
CASSVPPSGDGKYF
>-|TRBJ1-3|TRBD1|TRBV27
TGTGCCAGCAGGATCCAGGGGGCTGATAACACCATATATTTT
CASRIQGADNTIYF
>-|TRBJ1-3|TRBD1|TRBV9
TGTGCCAGCAGCGCGATTGACAGGGGACTCTCTGGAAACACCATATATTTT
CASSAIDRGLSGNTIYF
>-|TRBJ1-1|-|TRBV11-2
TGTGCCAGCACTCCGCGGGGGAACACTGAAGCTTTCTTT
CASTPRGNTEAFF
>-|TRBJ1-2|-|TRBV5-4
TGTGCCAGCAGCCTGAGGGGACAAAACTATGGCTACACCTTC
CASSLRGQNYGYTF
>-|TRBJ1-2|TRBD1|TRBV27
TGTGCCAGCAGTTACCGTGGACAGGCGAACTATGGCTACACCTTC
CASSYRGQANYGYTF
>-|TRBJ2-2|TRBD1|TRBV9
TGTGCCAGCAGCGTAGAAAGAAGATCGACAGGGGTGGCCGGGGAGCTGTTTTTT
CASSVERRSTGVAGELFF
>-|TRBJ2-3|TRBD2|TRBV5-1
TGCGCCAGCAGCTCTAGCGGGGGGGCAGATACGCAGTATTTT
CASSSSGGADTQYF
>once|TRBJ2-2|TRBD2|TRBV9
TGTGCCAGCAGCTCCCGAAAGCGGGGGTCGAACACCGGGGAGCTGTTTTTT
CASSSRKRGSNTGELFF
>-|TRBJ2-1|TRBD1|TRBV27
TGTGCCAGCAGTGGACAGGGGGCAAGGAATGAGCAGTTCTTC
CASSGQGARNEQFF
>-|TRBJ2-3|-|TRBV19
TGTGCCAGTAGGGGTGGGGGGGCTACTAGCACAGATACGCAGTATTTT
CASRGGGATSTDTQYF
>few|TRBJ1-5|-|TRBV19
TGTGCCAGTAGTATAGACCCCTCGGGGCCCCAGCATTTT
CASSIDPSGPQHF
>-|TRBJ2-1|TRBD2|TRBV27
TGTGCCAGCAGTATGGGACTAGCGGGCCTAAATGAGCAGTTCTTC
CASSMGLAGLNEQFF
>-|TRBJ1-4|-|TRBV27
TGTGCCAGCAGTTTCGCGGCAGAGGGCTTTACTGCAACTAATGAAAAACTGTTTTTT
CASSFAAEGFTATNEKLFF
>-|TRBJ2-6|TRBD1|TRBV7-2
TGTGCCAGCAGATCCGCAGGGGGCGCTGGGGCCAACGTCCTGACTTTC
CASRSAGGAGANVLTF